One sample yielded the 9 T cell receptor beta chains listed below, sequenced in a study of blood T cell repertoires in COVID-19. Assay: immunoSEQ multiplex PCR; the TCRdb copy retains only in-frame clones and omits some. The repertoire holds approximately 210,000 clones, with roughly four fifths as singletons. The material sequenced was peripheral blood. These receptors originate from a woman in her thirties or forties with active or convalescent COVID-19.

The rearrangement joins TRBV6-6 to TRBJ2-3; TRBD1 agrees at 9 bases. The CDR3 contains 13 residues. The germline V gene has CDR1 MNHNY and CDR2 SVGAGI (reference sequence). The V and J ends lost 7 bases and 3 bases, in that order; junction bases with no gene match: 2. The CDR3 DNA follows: TGTGCCAGCACCGGACAGGGGACAGATACGCAGTATTTT. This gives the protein CASTGQGTDTQYF.

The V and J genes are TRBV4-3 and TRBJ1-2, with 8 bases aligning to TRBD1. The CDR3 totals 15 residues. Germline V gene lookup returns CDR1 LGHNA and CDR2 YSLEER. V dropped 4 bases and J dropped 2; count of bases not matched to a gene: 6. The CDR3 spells CASSPPGQANYGYTF. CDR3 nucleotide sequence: TGCGCCAGCAGCCCACCGGGACAGGCGAACTATGGCTACACCTTC.

As DNA, the CDR3 is TGTGCCAGCGAACGGGGAGGGGGTAATTCACCCCTCCACTTT. Translation: CASERGGGNSPLHF. The chain couples TRBV19 to TRBJ1-6, with D possibly matching TRBD1 (6 bases). The V and J ends lost 9 bases and 6 bases respectively, with 15 bases between them. Germline V gives CDR1 LNHDA, CDR2 SQIVND (reference sequence). This CDR3 spans 14 amino acids.

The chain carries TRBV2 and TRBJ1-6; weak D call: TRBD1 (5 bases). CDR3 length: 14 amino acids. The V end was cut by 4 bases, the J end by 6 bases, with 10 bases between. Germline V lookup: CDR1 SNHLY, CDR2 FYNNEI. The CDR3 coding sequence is TGTGCCAGCAGTGTACAGGTTCTTAATTCACCCCTCCACTTT. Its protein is CASSVQVLNSPLHF.

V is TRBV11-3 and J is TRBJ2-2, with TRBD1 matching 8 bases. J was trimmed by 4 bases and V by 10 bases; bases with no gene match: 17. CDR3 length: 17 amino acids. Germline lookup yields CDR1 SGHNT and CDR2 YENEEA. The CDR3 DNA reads TGTGCCATTGGGGCCGCAGGGGGCGCAGTGGTCACCGGGGAGCTGTTTTTT. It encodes CAIGAAGGAVVTGELFF.

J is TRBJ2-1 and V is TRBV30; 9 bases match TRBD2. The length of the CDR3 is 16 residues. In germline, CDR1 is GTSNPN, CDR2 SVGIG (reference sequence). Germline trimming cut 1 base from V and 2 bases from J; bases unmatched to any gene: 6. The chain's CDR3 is CAWSALRGGPYNEQFF. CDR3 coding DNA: TGTGCCTGGAGTGCACTGCGGGGGGGCCCCTACAATGAGCAGTTCTTC.

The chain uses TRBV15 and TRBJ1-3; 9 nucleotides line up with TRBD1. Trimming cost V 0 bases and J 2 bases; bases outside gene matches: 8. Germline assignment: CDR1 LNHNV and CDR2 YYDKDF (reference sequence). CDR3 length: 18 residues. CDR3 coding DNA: TGTGCCACCAGCAGAGATACCACAGGGGGCTATACTGGAAACACCATATATTTT. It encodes CATSRDTTGGYTGNTIYF.

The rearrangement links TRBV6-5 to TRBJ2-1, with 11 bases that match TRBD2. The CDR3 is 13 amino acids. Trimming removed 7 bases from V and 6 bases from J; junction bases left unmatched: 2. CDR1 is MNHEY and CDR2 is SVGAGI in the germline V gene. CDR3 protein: CASKTSGANEQFF. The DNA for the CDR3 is TGTGCCAGCAAGACTAGCGGGGCCAATGAGCAGTTCTTC.

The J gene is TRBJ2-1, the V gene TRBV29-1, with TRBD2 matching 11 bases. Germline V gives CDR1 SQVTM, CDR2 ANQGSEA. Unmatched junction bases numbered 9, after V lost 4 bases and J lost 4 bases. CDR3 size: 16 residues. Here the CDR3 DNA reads TGCAGCGTTGGAATTAGCGGGGGGGCAGCTTACAATGAGCAGTTCTTC. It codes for CSVGISGGAAYNEQFF.